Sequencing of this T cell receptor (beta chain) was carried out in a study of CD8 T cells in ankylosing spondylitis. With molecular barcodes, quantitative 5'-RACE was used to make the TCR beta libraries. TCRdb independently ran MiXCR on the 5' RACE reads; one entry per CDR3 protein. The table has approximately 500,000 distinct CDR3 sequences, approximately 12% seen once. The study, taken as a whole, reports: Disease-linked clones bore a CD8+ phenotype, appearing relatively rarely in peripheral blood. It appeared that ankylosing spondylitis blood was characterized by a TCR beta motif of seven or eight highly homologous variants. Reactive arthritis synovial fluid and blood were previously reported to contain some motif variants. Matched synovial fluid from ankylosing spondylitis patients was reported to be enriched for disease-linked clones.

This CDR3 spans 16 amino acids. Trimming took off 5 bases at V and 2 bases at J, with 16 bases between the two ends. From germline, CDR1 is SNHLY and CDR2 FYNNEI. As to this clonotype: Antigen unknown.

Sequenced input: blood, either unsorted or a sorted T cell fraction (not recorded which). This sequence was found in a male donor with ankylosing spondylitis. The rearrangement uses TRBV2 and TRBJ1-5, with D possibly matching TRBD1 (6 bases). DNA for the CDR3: TGTGCCAGCAGTTGGAACGAGGGGGGGGGCAATCAGCCCCAGCATTTT. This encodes CASSWNEGGGNQPQHF.